This is a list of T cell receptor beta chains from one sample in a study of OX40 agonist ivuxolimab in advanced cancers. Assay used: immunoSEQ multiplex PCR; TCRdb lists only in-frame clones, some missing. The sample has just over 20,000 clones, roughly three quarters seen once. Source: CD4+ or CD8+ T cells sorted from blood, taken in a trial of the OX40 agonist ivuxolimab. The receptor source for this set is an adult with an advanced solid tumor such as melanoma, head and neck, liver or kidney cancer. Both conserved end residues are part of each CDR3. A D gene is named only where the DNA matches it firmly. Clone size is shown for a subset of rows, as once, few, many or a class of expanded clone.

>.|TRBV6-1|TRBJ2-7|once
TGTGCCAGCAGTGACAGGTGGATTTCCTACGAGCAGTACTTC
CASSDRWISYEQYF
>TRBD1|TRBV6-1|TRBJ1-1|.
TGTGCCAGCAGAAAGACAGGGGGCCTCACTGAAGCTTTCTTT
CASRKTGGLTEAFF
>TRBD2|TRBV5-1|TRBJ2-3|.
TGCGCCAGCAGCTTGGCCGGTTCCAGCGGGAGTCGCCGCACAGATACGCAGTATTTT
CASSLAGSSGSRRTDTQYF
>.|TRBV30|TRBJ2-7|.
TGTGCCTGGAGCCCCACCACAGGCCTGACCTACGAGCAGTACTTC
CAWSPTTGLTYEQYF
>.|TRBV30|TRBJ1-2|medium-sized
TGTGCCTGGAGGAGGGGTGGCTACACCTTC
CAWRRGGYTF
>.|TRBV7-9|TRBJ1-5|.
TGTGCCGGGGGGGGTCAGCCCCAGCATTTT
CAGGGQPQHF
>.|TRBV6-4|TRBJ1-1|.
TGTGCCAGCAGTGACCACTCGTCGAACACTGAAGCTTTCTTT
CASSDHSSNTEAFF
>.|TRBV7-2|TRBJ2-3|.
TGTGCCAGCAGCCCCAATCGTGGGGGGGCCTCACATACGCAGTATTTT
CASSPNRGGASHTQYF
>.|TRBV15|TRBJ2-4|.
TGTGCCACCAGCAGCGATTACAAAAACATTCAGTACTTC
CATSSDYKNIQYF
>.|TRBV19|TRBJ2-7|.
TGTGCCTCCGGACACCTACCTGGCGAGCAGTACTTC
CASGHLPGEQYF
>TRBD1|TRBV18|TRBJ2-3|few
TGTGCCAGCTCACCACCGGGACAGGGGGCGTTTAAGCAGTATTTT
CASSPPGQGAFKQYF
>.|TRBV7-6|TRBJ2-7|.
TGTGCCAGCAGCTTAGGACAGCACTACGAGCAGTACTTC
CASSLGQHYEQYF
>.|TRBV15|TRBJ1-4|.
TGTGCCACCAGCAGAGATATAAGCGCTACTAATGAAAAACTGTTTTTT
CATSRDISATNEKLFF
>.|TRBV2|TRBJ1-4|.
TGTGCCACAAGGACAGCCCTCCACACTAATGAAAAACTGTTTTTT
CATRTALHTNEKLFF